Here is one TCR beta chain with its context. This clonotype showed up just a few times. Its antigen target is currently unknown. No base quality information exists; no much larger clone differs at one position. This record belongs to a study of low-dose radiotherapy and immunotherapy resistance in tumors (dated by TCRdb to between 2021 and 2023). With regard to the full study: Cohort 1 received 0.5 Gy per fraction every 2 weeks, with a prescribed total PTV dose of 6.5 Gy. For Cohort 2, the dose was 1 Gy per fraction given every two weeks, adding up to 13 Gy in total across 26 weeks. Patients were given nivolumab as a 240 mg flat dose every two weeks and ipilimumab at 1 mg/kg every six weeks, with both drugs delivered intravenously. Cyclophosphamide 200 mg/m2 was given intravenously every two weeks, one day before each radiation and immunotherapy administration. Starting on cycle 1 day 1, patients took 300 mg of aspirin by mouth once a day for four cycles. First-strand cDNA was synthesized using Superscript III and a set of TRAV- and TRBV-specific primers, so that both TCRalpha and TCRbeta chains were covered. The trial did not randomize participants into treatment groups. Eight patients were included in the translational analysis: three from the first dose cohort and the first five from the second dose cohort.

The sample was run on an Illumina HiSeq 2500. TCRs were amplified with Phusion for roughly 19 PCR cycles, with a constant-region primer paired with the adapter attached to the V primers. The MessageAmp II aRNA Amplification Kit was used to amplify the isolated mRNA, with in vitro transcription run for 15 to 20 hours at 37 degrees C. mRNA for TCR sequencing was isolated with the Dynabeads mRNA DIRECT Purification Kit. A second approximately 23-cycle Phusion PCR added indexed Illumina adapters, and products were purified with AMPure XP beads. Concerning the study's data processing: Custom Perl scripts were used to pool TCR sequences that encoded the same protein, to remove out-of-frame sequences, and to calculate the abundance of each clonotype. TCR sequences supported by only a single read were excluded from analysis. Repertoire metrics included Shannon entropy, Gini index, clonality, richness, and frequency of TCRs shared between repertoires. The public reads were quality trimmed at Q25 with fastp and then assembled into clones with MiXCR by TCRdb, keeping productive beta chains. A single entry per CDR3 protein holds the most common genes and DNA from its merged rows. These V and J calls derive from TCRdb rather than the authors' analysis. Here the sample has over 50,000 distinct CDR3 sequences; around a third occur a single time. Around 8% of the sample goes to the ten largest clones.

Taken with the paper, the label for time point translates to: after trial treatment. The meaning of the sample's treatment or condition label: LDRT plus nivolumab, ipilimumab, low-dose cyclophosphamide and aspirin (RACIN trial). The donors took part in RACIN, a single-arm, phase I, dose-escalation trial that combined nivolumab, ipilimumab, aspirin, low-dose cyclophosphamide and low-dose radiotherapy. Patients with advanced, TIL-negative solid tumors were considered eligible. The CDR3 runs 14 residues from the cysteine to the phenylalanine. Only the CDR3 DNA is retained, 42 bases long and in frame from the first base. Via the germline V gene, CDR1 is MDHEN and CDR2 SYDVKM. V and J lose 7 bases and 5 bases, and a span of 15 bases separates them.

The sequence joins TRBV28 to TRBJ2-1, with no confident D gene call. This specimen consisted of PBMCs, obtained after low-dose radiotherapy plus immunotherapy. The sequence came from a male donor with rectosigmoid adenocarcinoma. For the CDR3, the sequence is CASNILGKDNEQFF. DNA sequence: TGTGCCAGCAATATCTTGGGAAAGGACAATGAGCAGTTCTTC.